This TCR beta chain was profiled in a study of cytomegalovirus exposure and HLA in healthy donors. This CDR3 contains 12 residues. Germline CDR1 reads KGHSH; CDR2 reads LQKENI. With V trimmed by 6 bases and J by 8 bases, 6 bases remained unmatched. Only in-frame clones appear in the TCRdb table, and some are missing; sequencing was by immunoSEQ multiplex PCR. The repertoire holds about 110,000 clones, with about 87% as singletons. This clone has a handful of counts. This TCR was recovered from a woman between 18 and 30 years old in good health and CMV-seropositive. This chain links TRBV18 with TRBJ1-2, with 7 bases fitting TRBD1. Sequenced material: PBMCs. The CDR3 DNA reads TGTGCCAGCTCCCCCGACAGGGAGGGCTACACCTTC. Residues: CASSPDREGYTF.